The 27 T cell receptor beta chains presented below share a single source sample, sequenced in a study of T cell repertoires in cytomegalovirus infection (dated by TCRdb to the late 2010s). This sample was sequenced with an Illumina HiSeq 1500. TCRdb trimmed public reads at Q25 via fastp, called clones via MiXCR and kept in-frame beta chains. Each entry is one CDR3 protein sequence, shown with its most common DNA and genes. The sample table holds around 530,000 distinct CDR3 sequences, of which more than 15% were seen once. Of the sample, roughly a quarter is held by the ten largest clones. Sequenced sample: CD8+ T cells from PBMCs. The receptor set was obtained from a human donor in good health (CMV status not recorded). Some clones in this sample may be carry-over from other donors' samples.

This clonotype was counted between two and nine times. The chain recombines TRBV18 with TRBJ1-2, with 9 bases identical to TRBD1. This CDR3 spans 18 amino acids. Per germline, CDR1 KGHSH and CDR2 LQKENI. After removal of 2 bases from V and 8 bases from J, the junction contained 18 bases not matched to a gene. The CDR3, as DNA: TGTGCCAGCTCACCATCGGGACAGGGAACCAAGGGTCGTGTCGGCTACACCTTC. Translated, it gives CASSPSGQGTKGRVGYTF.

This clonotype was observed a handful of times. The rearrangement joins TRBV20-1 to TRBJ1-3; no reliable D call. V lost 2 bases to trimming and J lost 0 bases, with 8 bases between them. Germline assignment: CDR1 DFQATT and CDR2 SNEGSKA (reference sequence). The CDR3 sequence is 14 residues long. CDR3 sequence: CSARRPSSGNTIYF. CDR3 DNA sequence: TGCAGTGCTAGAAGGCCAAGCTCTGGAAACACCATATATTTT.

The chain uses TRBV5-1 and TRBJ2-7; 9 bases map to TRBD1. In germline, CDR1 is SGHRS, CDR2 YFSETQ. The CDR3 covers 15 residues. V trimming: 0 bases; J trimming: 5 bases; junction bases outside the gene matches: 6. Here the CDR3 reads CASSLAGTGRNEQYF. CDR3 sequence (DNA): TGCGCCAGCAGCTTGGCCGGGACAGGGAGAAACGAGCAGTACTTC.

This clonotype turned up a few times. This sequence joins TRBV29-1 and TRBJ2-1, with 11 bases that match TRBD1. V dropped 7 bases and J dropped 8; count of bases not matched to a gene: 10. The V gene's germline CDR1 is SQVTM and CDR2 ANQGSEA. This CDR3 has 14 amino acids. CDR3 sequence (DNA): TGCAGCGCCGGTCCGGGACAGGGGGGCGATGAGCAGTTCTTC. Its protein product is CSAGPGQGGDEQFF.

This clonotype was counted ten times or more. The chain has TRBV12-3 or TRBV12-4 and TRBJ1-4; D perhaps matches TRBD1 (5 bases). The germline V and J ends were trimmed by 7 bases and 0 bases, with 12 bases remaining between them. This CDR3 is 15 amino acids long. Here the CDR3 reads CASTGTTATNEKLFF. For the CDR3, the DNA is TGTGCCAGCACTGGGACGACTGCAACTAATGAAAAACTGTTTTTT.

This clonotype came up a few times. V and J are TRBV27 and TRBJ2-1; TRBD1 or TRBD2 may be the D gene (5 bases each). V lost 1 base to trimming and J lost 5 bases, with 9 bases between them. This CDR3 comprises 14 residues. Germline V gene data show CDR1 as MNHEY and CDR2 as SMNVEV (reference sequence). In DNA, the CDR3 is TGTGCCAGCAGTTTATGGGGGTCCCACAATGAGCAGTTCTTC. Its translation: CASSLWGSHNEQFF.

This clonotype was found many times. CDR3 amino acids: CASSEPGGDLYGYTF. The CDR3, as DNA: TGTGCCAGCAGTGAACCGGGTGGGGACCTCTATGGCTACACCTTC. J is TRBJ1-2 and V is TRBV2; D is possibly TRBD1 (5 bases). The CDR3 loop spans 15 amino acids. The germline V gene has CDR1 SNHLY and CDR2 FYNNEI. Deletions cut 2 bases from V and 4 bases from J, with 14 bases between.

In regard to this clonotype: As the CDR3 is not closed by the conserved phenylalanine or tryptophan, this likely results from a read error. The chain employs TRBV7-3 and TRBJ2-6; no reliable D call. Trimming pared 2 bases from V and 2 bases from J, leaving 7 bases between. Germline V lookup: CDR1 SGHTA, CDR2 FQGTGA. The length of the CDR3 is 15 residues. In DNA form, the CDR3 reads TGTGCCAGCAGCTTAGCAGTTCCTGGGGCCAACGTCCTGACTTTA. Its translation: CASSLAVPGANVLTL.

This clonotype was picked up many times. The chain recombines TRBV7-8 with TRBJ2-5, with D perhaps TRBD2 (5 bases). The CDR3 is 15 amino acids. V was cut by 1 base and J by 5 bases, with 14 bases left in between. Per the germline V gene, CDR1 is SGHVS and CDR2 is FQNEAQ. As DNA, the CDR3 is TGTGCCAGCAGCTTAGGCGGCGGACTGATCGAGACCCAGTACTTC. Protein product: CASSLGGGLIETQYF.

This clonotype has a count of ten or more. V is TRBV28 and J is TRBJ2-3; unclear D gene. Germline values: CDR1 MDHEN, CDR2 SYDVKM. The CDR3 has 14 amino acids. The germline V and J ends were trimmed by 4 bases and 0 bases, with 8 bases remaining between them. Here the CDR3 reads CASSWLRSTDTQYF. In nucleotides, the CDR3 is TGTGCCAGCAGTTGGCTCAGGAGCACAGATACGCAGTATTTT.

This clonotype was seen ten or more times. The rearrangement uses TRBV7-9 and TRBJ1-6; TRBD1 agrees at 12 bases. The CDR3 runs 16 residues. CDR1 SEHNR and CDR2 FQNEAQ come from the germline V gene (reference sequence). V lost 4 bases and J lost 9; bases outside the gene matches: 7. CDR3 bases: TGTGCCAGCAGCTGGGACAGGGGGCCTCTTGGTTCACCCCTCCACTTT. Protein product: CASSWDRGPLGSPLHF.

This clonotype has a handful of counts. The chain uses TRBV4-1 and TRBJ1-3; D is uncertain. CDR1 is MGHRA, CDR2 YSYEKL, per germline. The CDR3 consists of 16 residues. Trimming left V 0 bases short and J 2 bases short, with 11 bases between. CDR3 bases: TGCGCCAGCAGCCAAGATCCCGGTAACCCTGGAAACACCATATATTTT. This translates into CASSQDPGNPGNTIYF.

This clonotype was recorded at least ten times. J is TRBJ1-5 and V is TRBV12-3 or TRBV12-4, with 7 nucleotides matching TRBD1. The CDR3 length is 15 residues. V trimming: 9 bases; J trimming: 1 base; junction bases outside the gene matches: 9. The DNA of the CDR3 is TGTGCCAGTAACGCCGGGACAGCCAGCAATCAGCCCCAGCATTTT. Protein product: CASNAGTASNQPQHF.

This clonotype was counted only a few times. The chain is built from TRBV27 and TRBJ2-7; D ambiguous. The CDR3 loop spans 15 amino acids. The ends were cut back, 6 bases at V and 2 bases at J, with 17 bases in the middle. The germline V gene encodes CDR1 MNHEY and CDR2 SMNVEV (reference sequence). CDR3 coding DNA: TGTGCCAGCAGCCGACTGAGTAGTTCTACCTACGAGCAGTACTTC. It is translated as CASSRLSSSTYEQYF.

The chain couples TRBV5-1 to TRBJ1-1; 7 bases are a match to TRBD1. Germline V lookup: CDR1 SGHRS, CDR2 YFSETQ. CDR3 size: 15 residues. V shed 4 bases and J 4 bases; nucleotides not matched to a gene: 10. DNA of the CDR3: TGCGCCAGCAGCCCGGACCTCTCAGGGGGCACTGAAGCTTTCTTT. Translating gives CASSPDLSGGTEAFF. The full variable domain, rest sourced from reference TRBV5-1 and TRBJ1-1, is KAGVTQTPRYLIKTRGQQVTLSCSPISGHRSVSWYQQTPGQGLQFLFEYFSETQRNKGNFPGRFSGRQFSNSRSEMNVSTLELGDSALYLCASSPDLSGGTEAFFGQGTRLTVV.

V and J are TRBV6-6 and TRBJ2-7, with 10 bases matching TRBD2. Unmatched junction bases numbered 6, after V lost 10 bases and J lost 3 bases. From germline, CDR1 is MNHNY and CDR2 SVGAGI (reference sequence). The length of the CDR3 is 13 residues. The CDR3 region has the DNA TGTGCCAATACAGCGGGAGGGTTCTACGAGCAGTACTTC. Protein product: CANTAGGFYEQYF.

This clonotype came up many times. This sequence joins TRBV7-3 and TRBJ2-1, with D perhaps matching TRBD2 (5 bases). Deletions cut 0 bases from V and 7 bases from J, with 10 bases between. Looked up from germline, CDR1 is SGHTA and CDR2 is FQGTGA. CDR3 size: 14 residues. The CDR3 nucleotides are TGTGCCAGCAGCTTAACAGGGCCGGGGAATGAGCAGTTCTTC. Residues: CASSLTGPGNEQFF.

This clonotype was observed a handful of times. The chain couples TRBV5-1 to TRBJ2-1; D remains ambiguous. The CDR3 is made up of 13 amino acids. The germline V gene encodes CDR1 SGHRS and CDR2 YFSETQ. Trimming removed 0 bases at V and 2 bases at J, with 3 bases between. CDR3 residues: CASSLVTYNEQFF. The CDR3 DNA follows: TGCGCCAGCAGCTTGGTTACCTACAATGAGCAGTTCTTC.

V is TRBV4-1 and J is TRBJ2-3, with D unresolved. V lost 3 bases, J lost 4 bases, and 17 bases lay in between. CDR1 is MGHRA and CDR2 is YSYEKL in the germline V gene. The CDR3 length is 16 residues. The DNA of the CDR3 is TGCGCCAGCAGCCACCACGCACAGACCGCGGCAGATACGCAGTATTTT. Its translation is CASSHHAQTAADTQYF.

Many counts were recorded for this clonotype. The rearrangement links TRBV7-2 to TRBJ1-2; weak D call: TRBD1 (5 bases). There are 14 residues in the CDR3. Trimming cost V 6 bases and J 8 bases, with 19 bases left between them. Looked up from germline, CDR1 is SGHTA and CDR2 is FQGNSA. DNA of the CDR3: TGTGCCAGCAGTTCCGGGGCCTATCGAGAAGGCTACACCTTC. Protein: CASSSGAYREGYTF.

This clonotype was recorded at least ten times. The gene calls are TRBV7-9 and TRBJ2-2; TRBD2 aligns across 11 bases. This CDR3 has 15 residues. Germline CDR1 is SEHNR and CDR2 is FQNEAQ (reference sequence). V was pared by 4 bases and J by 6 bases, with 4 bases of the junction left unmatched. CDR3 in DNA: TGTGCCAGCAGCTCGACTAGCGGGATGGCCGGGGAGCTGTTTTTT. It yields the protein CASSSTSGMAGELFF.

The chain recombines TRBV10-2 with TRBJ2-7; 9 positions match TRBD1. CDR1 and CDR2 from the germline V gene are WSHSY and SAAADI. This CDR3 is 13 amino acids long. The V gene end was trimmed by 6 bases and the J gene end by 6 bases; junction bases not matched to a gene: 6. The CDR3 nucleotides are TGCGCCAGCAGGCCGGGACAGGGCGTCGAGCAGTACTTC. Protein sequence: CASRPGQGVEQYF.

V and J are TRBV19 and TRBJ1-3, with 9 bases aligning to TRBD1. The germline CDR1 and CDR2 sequences are LNHDA and SQIVND (reference sequence). V lost 5 bases and J lost 2; bases outside the gene matches: 7. This CDR3 has 16 residues. CDR3 DNA sequence: TGTGCCAGTAGTCCACGGGACAGGGTGGCTGGAAACACCATATATTTT. Translation gives CASSPRDRVAGNTIYF.

The chain has TRBV27 and TRBJ2-7, with TRBD1 identical over 8 bases. CDR1 MNHEY and CDR2 SMNVEV come from the germline V gene (reference sequence). This CDR3 comprises 15 residues. Trimming removed 5 bases from V and 3 bases from J; junction bases left unmatched: 9. CDR3 nucleotides: TGTGCCAGCAGTCTGGCCTTGGACAGGGTCTACGAGCAGTACTTC. Its protein product is CASSLALDRVYEQYF.

The rearrangement joins TRBV28 to TRBJ2-3; D is uncertain. Per germline, CDR1 MDHEN and CDR2 SYDVKM. This CDR3 region has 13 residues. The ends were cut back, 5 bases at V and 6 bases at J, with 12 bases in the middle. The CDR3 nucleotides are TGTGCCAGCAGTCCCATCACTACGGATACGCAGTATTTT. It is translated as CASSPITTDTQYF.

The genes are TRBV19 and TRBJ2-1, with TRBD2 matching over 9 bases. After removal of 6 bases from V and 7 bases from J, the junction contained 19 bases not matched to a gene. This CDR3 has 18 amino acids. Germline values: CDR1 LNHDA, CDR2 SQIVND (reference sequence). CDR3 coding DNA: TGTGCCAGTAGAAGCCACGTCGTCACTAGCGGGTTTACTAATGAGCAGTTCTTC. Amino acids: CASRSHVVTSGFTNEQFF.

This clonotype was detected many times. The chain links TRBV4-2 to TRBJ2-1; D not resolved. V was cut by 3 bases and J by 5 bases, with 8 bases left in between. Germline CDR1 LGHNA, CDR2 YNFKEQ. The CDR3 runs 13 residues. The CDR3 DNA is TGTGCCAGCAGCCAGACGTATAACAATGAGCAGTTCTTC. Translation: CASSQTYNNEQFF.